The rows below give T cell receptor beta chains drawn from one sample of a study of shared clonotypes between healthy human individuals. The table came from immunoSEQ multiplex PCR; TCRdb's copy has only in-frame clones and leaves some out. The data show approximately 810,000 clones, with around 92% seen just once and under 30% held by the top ten. The specimen sequenced was naive CD8+ T cells sorted from blood. All receptors come from a young man in good health. Each CDR3 is given without its conserved first and last residue.

v_call: TRBV29-1; cdr3_aa: SVDSGRGNYGYT
v_call: TRBV27; cdr3_aa: ASSIGQVPMNTEAF
v_call: TRBV12-2; cdr3_aa: ASRPTGDRGGDEQF
v_call: TRBV10-3; cdr3_aa: AISEPQSVGIGFSSTDTQY
v_call: TRBV28; cdr3_aa: ASSPRQGVHEQY
v_call: TRBV4-3; cdr3_aa: ASSQDLSAGQLSYEQY
v_call: TRBV19; cdr3_aa: ASSIIGVNTEAF
v_call: TRBV2; cdr3_aa: ASTYPERTGEEKLF
v_call: TRBV7-9; cdr3_aa: ASSDANGNSQETQY
v_call: TRBV29-1; cdr3_aa: SVGTQGHNEQF
v_call: TRBV7-6; cdr3_aa: ASSLLAGGPGRGDTQY
v_call: TRBV5-1; cdr3_aa: ASSLGGANPYNEQF
v_call: TRBV15; cdr3_aa: ATSRWGRGNEQF
v_call: TRBV30; cdr3_aa: AWILGWGTGELF
v_call: TRBV7-6; cdr3_aa: ASSLEYRGRGSGANVLT
v_call: TRBV7-9; cdr3_aa: ASSSKSLLYQETQY
v_call: TRBV4-1; cdr3_aa: ASSKDGTGGWNTEAF
v_call: TRBV10-1; cdr3_aa: ASSERAGGNEQF
v_call: TRBV11-3; cdr3_aa: ASSLARTGELF